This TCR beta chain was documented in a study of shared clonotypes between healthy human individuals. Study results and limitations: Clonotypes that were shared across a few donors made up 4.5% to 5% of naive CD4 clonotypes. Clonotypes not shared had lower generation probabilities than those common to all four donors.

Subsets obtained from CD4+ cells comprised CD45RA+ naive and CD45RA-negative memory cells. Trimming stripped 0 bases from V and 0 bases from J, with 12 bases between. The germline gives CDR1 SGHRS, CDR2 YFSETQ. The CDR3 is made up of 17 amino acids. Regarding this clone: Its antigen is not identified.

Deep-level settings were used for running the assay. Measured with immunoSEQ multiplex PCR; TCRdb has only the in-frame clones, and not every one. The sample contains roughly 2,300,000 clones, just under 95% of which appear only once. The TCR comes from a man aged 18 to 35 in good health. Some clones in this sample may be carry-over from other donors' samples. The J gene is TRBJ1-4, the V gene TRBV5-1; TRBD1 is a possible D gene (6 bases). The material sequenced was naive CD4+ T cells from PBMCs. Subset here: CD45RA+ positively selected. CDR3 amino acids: CASSLEGGRATNEKLFF. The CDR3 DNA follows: TGCGCCAGCAGCTTGGAGGGGGGAAGGGCAACTAATGAAAAACTGTTTTTT. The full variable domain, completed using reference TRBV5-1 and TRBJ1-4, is KAGVTQTPRYLIKTRGQQVTLSCSPISGHRSVSWYQQTPGQGLQFLFEYFSETQRNKGNFPGRFSGRQFSNSRSEMNVSTLELGDSALYLCASSLEGGRATNEKLFFGSGTQLSVL.